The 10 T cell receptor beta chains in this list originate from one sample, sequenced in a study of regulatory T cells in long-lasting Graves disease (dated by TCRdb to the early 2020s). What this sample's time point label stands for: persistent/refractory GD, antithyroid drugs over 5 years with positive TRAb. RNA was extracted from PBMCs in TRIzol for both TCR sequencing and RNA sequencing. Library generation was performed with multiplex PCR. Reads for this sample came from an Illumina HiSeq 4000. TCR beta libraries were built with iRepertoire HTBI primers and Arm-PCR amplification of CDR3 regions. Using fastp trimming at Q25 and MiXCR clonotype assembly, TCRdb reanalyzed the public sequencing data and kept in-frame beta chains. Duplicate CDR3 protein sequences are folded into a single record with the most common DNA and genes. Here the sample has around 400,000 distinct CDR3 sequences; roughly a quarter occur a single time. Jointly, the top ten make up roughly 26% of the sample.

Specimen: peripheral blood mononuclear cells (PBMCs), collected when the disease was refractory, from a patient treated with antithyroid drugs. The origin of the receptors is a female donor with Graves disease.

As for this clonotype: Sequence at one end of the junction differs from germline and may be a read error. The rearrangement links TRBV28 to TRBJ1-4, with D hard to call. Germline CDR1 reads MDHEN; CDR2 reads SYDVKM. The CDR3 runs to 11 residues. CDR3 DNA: TGTGCCAGCAGTTTTGGGGAAAAACTGTCTTTT. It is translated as CASSFGEKLSF.

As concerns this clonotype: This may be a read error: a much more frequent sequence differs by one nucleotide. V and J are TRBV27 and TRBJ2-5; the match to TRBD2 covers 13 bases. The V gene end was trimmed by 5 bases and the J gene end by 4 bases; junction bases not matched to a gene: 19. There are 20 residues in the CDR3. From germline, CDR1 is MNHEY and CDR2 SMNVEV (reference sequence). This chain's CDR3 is CASSDWRDKMGLAGSETQYF. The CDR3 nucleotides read TGTGCCAGCAGTGACTGGAGGGATAAGATGGGACTAGCGGGATCAGAGACCCAGTACTTC.

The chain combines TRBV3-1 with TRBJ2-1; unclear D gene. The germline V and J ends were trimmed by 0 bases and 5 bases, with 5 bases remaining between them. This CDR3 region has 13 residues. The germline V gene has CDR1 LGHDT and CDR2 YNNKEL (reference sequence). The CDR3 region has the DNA TGTGCCAGCAGCCAAGATTTCAACAATGAGCAGTTCTTC. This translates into CASSQDFNNEQFF.

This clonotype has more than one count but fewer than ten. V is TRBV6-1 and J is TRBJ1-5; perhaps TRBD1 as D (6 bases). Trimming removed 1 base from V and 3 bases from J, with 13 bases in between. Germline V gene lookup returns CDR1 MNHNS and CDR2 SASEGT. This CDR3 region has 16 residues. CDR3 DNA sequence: TGTGCCAGCAGTGAAGATTTCAGGGGAAACAATCAGCCCCAGCATTTT. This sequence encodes CASSEDFRGNNQPQHF.

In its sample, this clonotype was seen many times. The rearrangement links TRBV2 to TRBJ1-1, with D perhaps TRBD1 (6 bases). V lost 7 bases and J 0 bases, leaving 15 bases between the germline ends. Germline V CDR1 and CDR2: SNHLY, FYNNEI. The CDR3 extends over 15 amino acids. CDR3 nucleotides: TGTGCCAGCATAGGTTTTGGACAGATGAACACTGAAGCTTTCTTT. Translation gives CASIGFGQMNTEAFF. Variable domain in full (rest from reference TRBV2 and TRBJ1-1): EPEVTQTPSHQVTQMGQEVILRCVPISNHLYFYWYRQILGQKVEFLVSFYNNEISEKSEIFDDQFSVERPDGSNFTLKIRSTKLEDSAMYFCASIGFGQMNTEAFFGQGTRLTVV.

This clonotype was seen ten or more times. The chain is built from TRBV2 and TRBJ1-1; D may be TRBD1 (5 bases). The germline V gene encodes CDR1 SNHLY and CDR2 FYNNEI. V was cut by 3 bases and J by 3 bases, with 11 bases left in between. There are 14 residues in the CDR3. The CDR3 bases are TGTGCCAGCAGTGAGGAGACAGCAGACACTGAAGCTTTCTTT. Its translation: CASSEETADTEAFF.

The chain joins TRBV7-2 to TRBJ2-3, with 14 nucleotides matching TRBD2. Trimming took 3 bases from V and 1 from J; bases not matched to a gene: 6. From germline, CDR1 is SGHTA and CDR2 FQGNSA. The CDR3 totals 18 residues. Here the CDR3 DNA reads TGTGCCAGCAGCTTTGGGACTAGCGGGAGTTGGGGCACAGATACGCAGTATTTT. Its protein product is CASSFGTSGSWGTDTQYF.

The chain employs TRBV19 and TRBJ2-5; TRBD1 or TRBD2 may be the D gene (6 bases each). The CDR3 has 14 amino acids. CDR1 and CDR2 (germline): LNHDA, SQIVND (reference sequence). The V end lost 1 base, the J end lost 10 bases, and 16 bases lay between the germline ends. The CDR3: CASSIAATEGGQYF. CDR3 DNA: TGTGCCAGTAGTATAGCGGCCACTGAGGGGGGCCAGTACTTC.

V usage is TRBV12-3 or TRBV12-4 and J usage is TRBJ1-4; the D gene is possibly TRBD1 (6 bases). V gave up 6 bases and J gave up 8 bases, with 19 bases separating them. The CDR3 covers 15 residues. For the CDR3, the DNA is TGTGCCAGCAGGGGCCCGGGGGCGGGGTGGGAAAAACTGTTTTTT. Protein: CASRGPGAGWEKLFF.

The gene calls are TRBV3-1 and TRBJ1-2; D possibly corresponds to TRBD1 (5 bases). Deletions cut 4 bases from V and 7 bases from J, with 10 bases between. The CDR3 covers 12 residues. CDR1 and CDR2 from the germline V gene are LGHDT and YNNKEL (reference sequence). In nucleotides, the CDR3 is TGTGCCAGCAGCCGTGGGGCGGGTGGCTACACCTTC. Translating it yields CASSRGAGGYTF.